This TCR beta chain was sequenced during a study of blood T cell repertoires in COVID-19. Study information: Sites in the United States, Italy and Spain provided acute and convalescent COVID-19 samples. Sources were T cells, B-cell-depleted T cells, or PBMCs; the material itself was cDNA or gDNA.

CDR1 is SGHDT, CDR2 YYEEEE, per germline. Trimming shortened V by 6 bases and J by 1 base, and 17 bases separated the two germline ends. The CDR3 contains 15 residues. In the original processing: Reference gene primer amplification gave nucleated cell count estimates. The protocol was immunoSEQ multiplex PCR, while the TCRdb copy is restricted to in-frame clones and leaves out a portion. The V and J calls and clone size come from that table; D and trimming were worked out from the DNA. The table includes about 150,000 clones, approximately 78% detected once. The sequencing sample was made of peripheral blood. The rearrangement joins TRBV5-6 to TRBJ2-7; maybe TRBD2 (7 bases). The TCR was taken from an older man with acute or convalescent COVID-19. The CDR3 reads CASTLRGAISYEQYV. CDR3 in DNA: TGTGCCAGCACTCTCCGGGGGGCGATATCCTACGAGCAGTACGTC.